The subject of this entry is one T cell receptor beta chain. As yet, its antigen is unknown. This sample was included in a study of beta chain features in type 1 diabetes. Broader study findings: In all four CD4+ subsets, TCRB CDR3 length was significantly, moderately reduced in type 1 diabetes.

Isolated RNA was reverse transcribed in full, so expressed TCRB transcripts were sequenced. Clones were read by immunoSEQ multiplex PCR, and TCRdb kept only the in-frame ones, dropping some. The table shows a few hundred thousand clones, with roughly 14% occurring only once. Looked up from germline, CDR1 is SGDLS and CDR2 is YYNGEE. Trimming took 0 bases from V and 0 from J, leaving 10 bases between them. This CDR3 comprises 16 residues. V and J are TRBV9 and TRBJ2-1, with D maybe TRBD2 (6 bases). The clonotype comes from a woman under 30 with type 1 diabetes. Sequenced material: naive CD4+ T cells from blood. As DNA, the CDR3 is TGTGCCAGCAGCGTAGGGGTCGGGAGCTCCTACAATGAGCAGTTCTTC. Translating gives CASSVGVGSSYNEQFF. The whole variable domain, filled in from reference TRBV9 and TRBJ2-1, reads DSGVTQTPKHLITATGQRVTLRCSPRSGDLSVYWYQQSLDQGLQFLIQYYNGEERAKGNILERFSAQQFPDLHSELNLSSLELGDSALYFCASSVGVGSSYNEQFFGPGTRLTVL.